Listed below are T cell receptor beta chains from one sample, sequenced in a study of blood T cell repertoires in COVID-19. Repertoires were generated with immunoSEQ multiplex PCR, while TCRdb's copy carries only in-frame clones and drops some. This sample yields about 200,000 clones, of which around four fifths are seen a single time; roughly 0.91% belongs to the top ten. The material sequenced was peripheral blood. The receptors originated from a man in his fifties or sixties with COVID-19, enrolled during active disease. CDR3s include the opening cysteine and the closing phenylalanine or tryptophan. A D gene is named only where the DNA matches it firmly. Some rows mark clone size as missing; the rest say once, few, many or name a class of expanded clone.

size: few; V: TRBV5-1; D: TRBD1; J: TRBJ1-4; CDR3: CASSSRGGGEKLFF; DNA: TGCGCCAGCAGCTCCCGAGGGGGCGGTGAAAAACTGTTTTTT
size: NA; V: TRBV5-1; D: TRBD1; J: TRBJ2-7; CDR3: CASSLPRTGGNEQYF; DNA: TGCGCCAGCAGCTTGCCCAGGACAGGGGGGAACGAGCAGTACTTC
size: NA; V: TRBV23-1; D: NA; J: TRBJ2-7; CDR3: CASSQRSSYEQYF; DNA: TGCGCCAGCAGTCAACGGAGCTCCTACGAGCAGTACTTC
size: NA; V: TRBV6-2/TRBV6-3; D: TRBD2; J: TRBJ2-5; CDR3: CASSYSGLAGGRETQYF; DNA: TGTGCCAGCAGTTACTCGGGACTAGCGGGAGGGCGGGAGACCCAGTACTTC
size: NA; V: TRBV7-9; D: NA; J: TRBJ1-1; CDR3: CASSSRDRMNTEAFF; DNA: TGTGCCAGCAGCTCTCGGGATCGTATGAACACTGAAGCTTTCTTT
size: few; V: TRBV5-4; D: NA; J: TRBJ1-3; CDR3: CASSLEPIPGNTIYF; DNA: TGTGCCAGCAGCTTGGAGCCGATCCCTGGAAACACCATATATTTT
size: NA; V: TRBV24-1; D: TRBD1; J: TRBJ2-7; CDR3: CATSAPGQGTYEQYF; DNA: TGTGCCACCAGTGCCCCGGGACAGGGAACCTACGAGCAGTACTTC
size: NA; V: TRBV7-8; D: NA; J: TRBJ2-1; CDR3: CASSLSGRAISYNEQFF; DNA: TGTGCCAGCAGCTTAAGTGGCAGGGCAATAAGCTACAATGAGCAGTTCTTC
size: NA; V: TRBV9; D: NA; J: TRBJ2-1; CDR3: CASSVGGTGNEQFF; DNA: TGTGCCAGCAGCGTAGGAGGAACTGGGAATGAGCAGTTCTTC
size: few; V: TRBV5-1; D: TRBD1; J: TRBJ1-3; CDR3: CASRAGTGGNTIYF; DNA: TGCGCCAGCAGGGCCGGGACAGGCGGAAACACCATATATTTT
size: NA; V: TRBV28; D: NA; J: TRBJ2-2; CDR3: CASSLFGELYTGELFF; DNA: TGTGCCAGCAGTTTATTTGGTGAACTATACACCGGGGAGCTGTTTTTT
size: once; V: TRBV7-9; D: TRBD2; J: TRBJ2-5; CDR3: CASSSLGPSGRETQYF; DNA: TGTGCCAGCAGCTCGTTGGGGCCTAGCGGGAGGGAGACCCAGTACTTC
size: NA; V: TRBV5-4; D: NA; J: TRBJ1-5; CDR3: CASSLWQGGQPQHF; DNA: TGTGCCAGCAGCTTGTGGCAGGGCGGTCAGCCCCAGCATTTT
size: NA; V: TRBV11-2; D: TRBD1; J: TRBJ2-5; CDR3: CASSLNRGSGETQYF; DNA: TGTGCCAGCAGCTTGAACAGGGGTTCAGGAGAGACCCAGTACTTC
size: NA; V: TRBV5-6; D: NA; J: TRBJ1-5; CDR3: CASSRRLAVWQPQHF; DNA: TGTGCCAGCAGCCGCCGCTTGGCAGTCTGGCAGCCCCAGCATTTT
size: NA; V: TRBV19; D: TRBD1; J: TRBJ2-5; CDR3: CASRRTGEETQYF; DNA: TGTGCCAGTAGGAGAACAGGGGAAGAGACCCAGTACTTC
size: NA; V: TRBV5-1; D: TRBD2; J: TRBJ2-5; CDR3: CASSLGVTGRKETQYF; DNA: TGCGCCAGCAGCTTGGGCGTCACCGGGAGGAAGGAGACCCAGTACTTC
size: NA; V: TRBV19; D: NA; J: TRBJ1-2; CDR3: CASSRPLDSRGYTF; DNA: TGTGCCAGTAGTAGGCCCCTGGACAGCAGAGGCTACACCTTC
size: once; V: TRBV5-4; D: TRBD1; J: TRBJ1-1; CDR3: CASSVTGSFGTEAFF; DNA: TGTGCCAGCAGCGTGACAGGGAGTTTCGGCACTGAAGCTTTCTTT
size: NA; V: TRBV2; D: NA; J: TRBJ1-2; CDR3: CASSGRRQGGYTF; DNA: TGTGCCAGCAGTGGCCGGCGACAAGGAGGCTACACCTTC
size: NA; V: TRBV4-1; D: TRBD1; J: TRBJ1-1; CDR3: CASSLGQGAVNTEAFF; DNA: TGCGCCAGCAGCCTGGGACAGGGGGCCGTGAACACTGAAGCTTTCTTT
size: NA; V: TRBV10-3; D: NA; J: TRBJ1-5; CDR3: CAISGGGNSNQPQHF; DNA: TGTGCCATCAGTGGGGGGGGAAATAGCAATCAGCCCCAGCATTTT
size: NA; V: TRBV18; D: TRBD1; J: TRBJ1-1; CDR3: CASSPSGGRNTEAFF; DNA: TGTGCCAGCTCACCGTCAGGGGGGAGGAACACTGAAGCTTTCTTT
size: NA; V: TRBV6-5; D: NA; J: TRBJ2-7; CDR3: CASSPLQTYEQYF; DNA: TGTGCCAGCAGCCCCCTCCAGACCTACGAGCAGTACTTC
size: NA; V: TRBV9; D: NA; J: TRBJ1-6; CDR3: CASSVDTAWHSPLHF; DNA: TGTGCCAGCAGCGTAGATACAGCCTGGCATTCACCCCTCCACTTT
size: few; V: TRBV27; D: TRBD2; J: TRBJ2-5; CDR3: CASSLTSGLRETQYF; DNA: TGTGCCAGCAGTTTAACTAGCGGCCTTAGAGAGACCCAGTACTTC
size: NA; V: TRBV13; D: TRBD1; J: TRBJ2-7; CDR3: CASSLRGQGGLEQYF; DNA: TGTGCCAGCAGCCTACGGGGACAGGGGGGCCTCGAGCAGTACTTC
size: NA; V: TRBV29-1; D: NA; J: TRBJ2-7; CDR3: CSVRAPPSEQYF; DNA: TGCAGCGTGAGGGCCCCCCCCAGCGAGCAGTACTTC
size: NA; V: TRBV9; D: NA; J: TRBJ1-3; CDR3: CASSPAEGAPTGNTIYF; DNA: TGTGCCAGCAGCCCGGCGGAGGGAGCCCCCACTGGAAACACCATATATTTT
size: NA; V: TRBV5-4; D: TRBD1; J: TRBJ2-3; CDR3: CASSPSPDRVFDTQYF; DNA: TGTGCCAGCAGTCCCTCCCCGGACAGGGTTTTTGATACGCAGTATTTT
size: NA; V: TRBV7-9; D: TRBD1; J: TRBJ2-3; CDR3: CASSSPYRGRADTQYF; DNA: TGTGCCAGCAGCTCGCCCTACAGGGGGCGCGCAGATACGCAGTATTTT
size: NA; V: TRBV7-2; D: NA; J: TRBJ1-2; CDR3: CASSSNQGGYTF; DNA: TGTGCCAGCAGCTCGAATCAGGGTGGCTACACCTTC
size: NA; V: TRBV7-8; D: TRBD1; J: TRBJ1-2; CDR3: CASSLKQGVTRYGYTF; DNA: TGTGCCAGCAGCTTAAAACAGGGGGTCACACGCTATGGCTACACCTTC
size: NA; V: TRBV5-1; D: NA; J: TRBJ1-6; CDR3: CASSLAGGRYNSPLHF; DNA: TGCGCCAGCAGCTTGGCCGGGGGGAGATATAATTCACCCCTCCACTTT
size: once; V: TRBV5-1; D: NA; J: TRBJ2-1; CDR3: CASRPQRLHNEQFF; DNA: TGCGCCAGCCGCCCCCAGCGGCTCCACAATGAGCAGTTCTTC
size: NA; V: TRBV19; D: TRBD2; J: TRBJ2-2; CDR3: CASSVVTSGSMAGELFF; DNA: TGTGCCAGTAGTGTCGTTACTAGCGGGAGTATGGCCGGGGAGCTGTTTTTT